This T cell receptor beta chain is from a study of blood T cells in healthy people across ages. Study at large: Capture by template switching was about one barcoded beta molecule per two T cells. Study-wide results and limits: Compared with aged donors, long-lived donors showed fewer expanded clones, suggesting selection.

Primed by a sample-barcoded 5' primer and a J-beta primer mix, a second PCR proceeded for about 7 to 12 cycles. Via MiXCR, TCRdb re-called the 5' RACE reads, giving one row per CDR3 protein. The table shows hundreds of thousands of distinct CDR3 sequences, with 46% occurring only once. The length of the CDR3 is 14 residues. V was cut by 1 base and J by 0 bases, with 6 bases left in between. From germline, CDR1 is LNHNV and CDR2 YYDKDF (reference sequence). Note on this clonotype: The antigen remains undetermined.

V usage is TRBV15 and J usage is TRBJ2-5; D is unclear. The sequence was obtained from a man older than 75 in good health. Sequencing was carried out using blood. CDR3: CATSRVRNQETQYF. DNA of the CDR3: TGTGCCACCAGCAGAGTACGTAACCAAGAGACCCAGTACTTC.